These 13 T cell receptor beta chains were all obtained from the same sample, sequenced in a study of high-grade serous ovarian cancer treatment subgroups (dated by TCRdb to about 2021). The library was built by means of the immunoSEQ multiplex PCR assay. TCRdb mirrors the immuneACCESS table, restricted to in-frame sequences. Some clones are absent from its copies; in checked studies, under half trace to an unresolved V gene, and the reason for the others is unknown. The sample table holds approximately 4,800 clones, of which approximately 78% were seen once. The ten biggest clones cover over 8% of the sample. The tumor samples were collected prior to definitive surgery or chemotherapy. Sequencing was carried out using tumor tissue. The origin of the receptors is a human donor with high-grade serous ovarian cancer.

In this sample, this clone turned up a few times. The chain couples TRBV6-5 to TRBJ2-7; 7 bases match TRBD1. Trimming took 4 bases from V and 5 from J; bases not matched to a gene: 8. CDR1 and CDR2 from the germline V gene are MNHEY and SVGAGI. This CDR3 comprises 14 residues. CDR3 protein: CASSSWTGGNEQYF. DNA of the CDR3: TGTGCCAGCAGTTCCTGGACAGGAGGCAACGAGCAGTACTTC.

The J gene is TRBJ2-1, the V gene TRBV7-9; 11 nucleotides match TRBD2. The CDR3 spans 15 residues. In germline, CDR1 is SEHNR, CDR2 FQNEAQ (reference sequence). The trim removed 1 base at V and 9 bases at J, leaving 5 bases unmatched. CDR3 protein: CASSLELAGAGEQFF. CDR3 nucleotides: TGTGCCAGCAGCTTAGAACTAGCGGGAGCAGGTGAGCAGTTCTTC.

The genes are TRBV6-1 and TRBJ2-4, with TRBD2 as a possible D gene (6 bases). Trimming cost V 1 base and J 9 bases, with 10 bases left between them. Per the germline V gene, CDR1 is MNHNS and CDR2 is SASEGT. The CDR3 is 13 amino acids. The CDR3 sequence: CASSEETRLIQYF. The DNA for the CDR3 is TGTGCCAGCAGTGAAGAGACTAGACTCATTCAGTACTTC.

The chain is built from TRBV2 and TRBJ1-2; 7 nucleotides agree with TRBD1. This CDR3 is built from 15 residues. Germline V gene lookup returns CDR1 SNHLY and CDR2 FYNNEI. J was trimmed by 2 bases and V by 5 bases; bases with no gene match: 8. The CDR3 here is CASSLLQGINYGYTF. The CDR3 DNA sequence: TGTGCCAGCAGTCTCCTACAGGGGATAAACTATGGCTACACCTTC.

The chain is built from TRBV28 and TRBJ2-2; D is perhaps TRBD1 (6 bases). Trimming pared 2 bases from V and 6 bases from J, leaving 10 bases between. In germline, CDR1 is MDHEN, CDR2 SYDVKM. CDR3 size: 14 residues. CDR3: CASSLDRFAGELFF. In DNA form, the CDR3 reads TGTGCCAGCAGTTTAGACAGGTTCGCCGGGGAGCTGTTTTTT.

The chain carries TRBV9 and TRBJ2-7; the D is unclear. The CDR3 contains 15 residues. V lost 0 bases and J lost 2, with 12 bases in between. CDR1 and CDR2 (germline): SGDLS, YYNGEE. The CDR3 region has the DNA TGTGCCAGCAGCGTAGGAGGTTCTGTTACCTACGAGCAGTACTTC. It yields the protein CASSVGGSVTYEQYF.

The rearrangement uses TRBV29-1 and TRBJ2-3, with D uncertain. Trimming removed 6 bases from V and 4 bases from J, with 14 bases in between. The CDR3 covers 13 residues. CDR1 and CDR2 (germline): SQVTM, ANQGSEA. The CDR3 region is CSVSYTSADTQYF. The DNA for the CDR3 is TGCAGCGTGTCATATACGAGCGCAGATACGCAGTATTTT.

This clone was counted a few times. This chain connects TRBV6-1 to TRBJ2-7, with D possibly matching TRBD2 (7 bases). Per germline, CDR1 MNHNS and CDR2 SASEGT. The CDR3 consists of 19 residues. V lost 6 bases and J lost 0, with 27 bases in between. In DNA, the CDR3 is TGTGCCAGCAGGGAATACGGGGGACCTCGGGGGGCAAGCTCCTACGAGCAGTACTTC. It yields the protein CASREYGGPRGASSYEQYF.

The V and J genes are TRBV9 and TRBJ2-2; 8 positions match TRBD2. This CDR3 spans 16 amino acids. Germline values: CDR1 SGDLS, CDR2 YYNGEE. J gave up 2 bases and V 0 bases, and 3 bases lay outside the gene matches. CDR3: CASSVGAGENTGELFF. The DNA of the CDR3 is TGTGCCAGCAGCGTAGGAGCGGGAGAAAACACCGGGGAGCTGTTTTTT.

The chain joins TRBV4-1 to TRBJ2-7; a possible D gene is TRBD2 (6 bases). V lost 3 bases and J 0 bases, leaving 9 bases between the germline ends. Germline assignment: CDR1 MGHRA and CDR2 YSYEKL. The CDR3 runs to 14 residues. CDR3 nucleotide sequence: TGCGCCAGCAGCCAGGGGACTGTCTCCTACGAGCAGTACTTC. This sequence encodes CASSQGTVSYEQYF.

The chain is built from TRBV18 and TRBJ2-1; 12 nucleotides match TRBD2. There are 16 residues in the CDR3. The germline gives CDR1 KGHSH, CDR2 LQKENI. The V gene end was trimmed by 3 bases and the J gene end by 7 bases; junction bases not matched to a gene: 7. CDR3 in DNA: TGTGCCAGCTCACCCTCACTAGCGGGAGGTAGTAATGAGCAGTTCTTC. This encodes CASSPSLAGGSNEQFF.

The chain has TRBV19 and TRBJ2-7; D unresolved. CDR1 is LNHDA, CDR2 SQIVND, per germline (reference sequence). This CDR3 region has 16 residues. Trimming removed 5 bases at V and 2 bases at J, with 19 bases between. The CDR3 sequence: CASSLGPYVGTYEQYF. CDR3 DNA: TGTGCCAGTAGTCTGGGTCCGTATGTAGGCACCTACGAGCAGTACTTC.

Only a few counts were recorded for this clone. The V call is TRBV5-1, the J call TRBJ2-5; 10 positions agree with TRBD2. Germline V gene lookup returns CDR1 SGHRS and CDR2 YFSETQ. The CDR3 totals 16 residues. V lost 4 bases to trimming and J lost 5 bases; unmatched junction nucleotides: 11. CDR3 region: CASSRDSGRLGETQYF. CDR3 nucleotide sequence: TGCGCCAGCAGCAGGGATAGCGGGAGGCTCGGGGAGACCCAGTACTTC.